The 23 T cell receptor beta chains below all came from one sample that was sequenced in a study of blood T cell repertoires in COVID-19. Profiled with immunoSEQ multiplex PCR; TCRdb holds only in-frame clones, not every one. The sample includes hundreds of thousands of clones, roughly 80% of them seen just once. Sequenced input: peripheral blood. The receptor set was obtained from a woman in her forties with active or convalescent COVID-19.

This clone was counted only a few times. The chain links TRBV10-3 to TRBJ2-1; D perhaps matches TRBD1 (6 bases). The CDR3 runs to 14 residues. Germline V gives CDR1 ENHRY, CDR2 SYGVKD. V was pared by 6 bases and J by 5 bases, with 14 bases between. The CDR3 nucleotides are TGTGCCATCAGATCGGACAGCGCCCACAATGAGCAGTTCTTC. It yields the protein CAIRSDSAHNEQFF.

The chain joins TRBV7-9 to TRBJ2-3; 9 bases agree with TRBD2. V lost 5 bases to trimming and J lost 5 bases; unmatched junction nucleotides: 8. In germline, CDR1 is SEHNR, CDR2 FQNEAQ (reference sequence). The CDR3 extends over 15 amino acids. CDR3 DNA sequence: TGTGCCAGCAGCCTTATAGCGGGGGCGAAAGATACGCAGTATTTT. This codes for CASSLIAGAKDTQYF.

The J gene is TRBJ2-5, the V gene TRBV9, with 8 positions matching TRBD1. The CDR3 covers 14 residues. Per germline, CDR1 SGDLS and CDR2 YYNGEE. The V and J ends lost 5 bases and 1 base, in that order; junction bases with no gene match: 4. The CDR3 DNA follows: TGTGCCAGCAGTCGACAGGGGACCCAAGAGACCCAGTACTTC. The encoded protein is CASSRQGTQETQYF.

The CDR3 loop is CASSIVYDRTINYGYTF. For the CDR3, the DNA is TGTGCCAGTAGTATAGTCTATGACAGGACGATTAACTATGGCTACACCTTC. V gene TRBV19 combines with J gene TRBJ1-2; perhaps TRBD1 as D (6 bases). This CDR3 has 17 amino acids. Per the germline V gene, CDR1 is LNHDA and CDR2 is SQIVND (reference sequence). V lost 1 base, J lost 1 base, and 16 bases lay in between.

The sample holds one count of this clone. This specimen includes other DNA sequences encoding the same CDR3. J is TRBJ2-3 and V is TRBV5-1; D gene uncertain. The CDR3 is made up of 14 amino acids. Trimming removed 0 bases from V and 3 bases from J, with 8 bases in between. Germline CDR1 reads SGHRS; CDR2 reads YFSETQ. The chain's CDR3 is CASSLDPGTDTQYF. DNA of the CDR3: TGCGCCAGCAGCTTGGATCCCGGGACAGATACGCAGTATTTT.

This clone has just one count. V and J are TRBV5-8 and TRBJ2-1, with D unresolved. Trimming left V 2 bases short and J 0 bases short, with 6 bases between. CDR1 SGHTS and CDR2 YDEGEE come from the germline V gene. The CDR3 is 14 residues long. CDR3 DNA: TGTGCCAGCAGCTTTTCAGACTCCTACAATGAGCAGTTCTTC. This sequence encodes CASSFSDSYNEQFF.

This clone was detected only once. The V gene is TRBV12-5, the J gene TRBJ2-1; D gene ambiguous. CDR1 and CDR2 from the germline V gene are LGHNT and FRNRAP. V lost 2 bases to trimming and J lost 9 bases, with 11 bases between them. There are 13 residues in the CDR3. The CDR3 DNA follows: TGTGCTAGTGGTTTGAGCACTTTTGTTGAGCAGTTCTTC. The encoded protein is CASGLSTFVEQFF.

The chain combines TRBV2 with TRBJ1-2; D is perhaps TRBD1 (6 bases). Trimming left V 11 bases short and J 9 bases short, with 10 bases between. The CDR3 is 9 residues long. CDR1 SNHLY and CDR2 FYNNEI come from the germline V gene. Here the CDR3 reads CAGRDSYTF. The CDR3 bases are TGTGCCGGTCGGGACAGCTACACCTTC.

V gene TRBV28 combines with J gene TRBJ1-5; no clear D gene. The ends were cut back, 6 bases at V and 2 bases at J, with 14 bases in the middle. The CDR3 contains 15 residues. Germline V gene sequence: CDR1 MDHEN, CDR2 SYDVKM. Written as DNA, the CDR3 is TGTGCCAGCAGGTTGCCGGGGTCGGGCAATCAGCCCCAGCATTTT. Translation gives CASRLPGSGNQPQHF.

The chain carries TRBV9 and TRBJ2-4; 12 bases align to TRBD2. Germline CDR1 SGDLS, CDR2 YYNGEE. This CDR3 region has 17 residues. Germline trimming cut 0 bases from V and 4 bases from J; bases unmatched to any gene: 5. The CDR3 spells CASSVADLAGGKNIQYF. The CDR3 DNA follows: TGTGCCAGCAGCGTAGCTGACCTAGCGGGGGGGAAAAACATTCAGTACTTC.

The J gene is TRBJ2-3, the V gene TRBV5-1, with D perhaps matching TRBD1 (5 bases). This CDR3 comprises 13 residues. V was trimmed by 4 bases and J by 4 bases, leaving 10 bases between them. Germline V gives CDR1 SGHRS, CDR2 YFSETQ. The chain's CDR3 is CASSTDTSDTQYF. The CDR3 nucleotides read TGCGCCAGCAGCACGGACACGTCAGATACGCAGTATTTT.

The chain combines TRBV6-5 with TRBJ2-5; TRBD1 agrees at 8 bases. V trimming: 8 bases; J trimming: 0 bases; junction bases outside the gene matches: 8. The CDR3 extends over 15 amino acids. Germline values: CDR1 MNHEY, CDR2 SVGAGI. CDR3 sequence reads: CASSSDRDNQETQYF. CDR3 sequence (DNA): TGTGCCAGCTCCTCGGACAGGGACAACCAAGAGACCCAGTACTTC.

A single count supports this clone. J is TRBJ2-1 and V is TRBV7-6, with 9 positions matching TRBD1. Germline CDR1 reads SGHVS; CDR2 reads FNYEAQ. V was pared by 5 bases and J by 6 bases, with 8 bases of the junction left unmatched. The CDR3 length is 15 residues. In DNA form, the CDR3 reads TGTGCCAGCAGCCGACAGGGGGGGAAATCCAATGAGCAGTTCTTC. This gives the protein CASSRQGGKSNEQFF.

The J gene is TRBJ2-7, the V gene TRBV6-4; D ambiguous. The CDR3 has 15 residues. V was clipped by 6 bases and J by 0 bases, with 15 bases between them. The germline V gene encodes CDR1 MRHNA and CDR2 SNTAGT. CDR3 nucleotides: TGTGCCAGCAGGAAAGCGTCGAGGAGCTCCTACGAGCAGTACGTC. Its translation: CASRKASRSSYEQYV.

This chain joins TRBV4-1 and TRBJ1-2; D might be TRBD1 (5 bases). The CDR3 covers 17 residues. Germline CDR1 and CDR2: MGHRA and YSYEKL. Trimming left V 5 bases short and J 3 bases short, with 22 bases between. The CDR3 loop is CASSSSSRDPGDYGYTF. The CDR3 DNA reads as TGCGCCAGCAGCTCGTCATCCAGGGATCCCGGAGACTATGGCTACACCTTC.

The chain employs TRBV4-2 and TRBJ1-5, with D perhaps matching TRBD1 (6 bases). This CDR3 contains 14 residues. Trimming removed 0 bases from V and 6 bases from J, with 9 bases in between. Germline V lookup: CDR1 LGHNA, CDR2 YNFKEQ. CDR3 sequence (DNA): TGTGCCAGCAGCCAAGATTCAGGGGTTCAGCCCCAGCATTTT. Encoded protein: CASSQDSGVQPQHF.

This clone was counted only a few times. The sample carries other DNA sequences with the same CDR3. The V gene is TRBV28, the J gene TRBJ1-2, with D perhaps TRBD1 (6 bases). CDR1 and CDR2 from the germline V gene are MDHEN and SYDVKM. The length of the CDR3 is 12 residues. V was cut by 5 bases and J by 8 bases, with 12 bases left in between. The CDR3 DNA reads as TGTGCCAGCAGTCTCGGACAGCCGGGCTACACCTTC. It translates to CASSLGQPGYTF.

This chain uses TRBV6-5 with TRBJ2-7; tentative D call: TRBD1 (6 bases). Trimming stripped 4 bases from V and 5 bases from J, with 15 bases between. The CDR3 sequence is 14 residues long. Germline V lookup: CDR1 MNHEY, CDR2 SVGAGI. The CDR3 region is CASSSSTGLDEQYV. The CDR3 nucleotides are TGTGCCAGCAGTTCCTCGACAGGATTGGACGAGCAGTACGTC.

The rearrangement links TRBV28 to TRBJ2-3, with D possibly being TRBD2 (6 bases). V was trimmed by 7 bases and J by 3 bases, leaving 17 bases between them. The germline V gene has CDR1 MDHEN and CDR2 SYDVKM. This CDR3 spans 15 amino acids. This CDR3 is CASTPSAGLTDTQYF. In DNA, the CDR3 is TGTGCCAGCACTCCTTCTGCGGGGTTAACAGATACGCAGTATTTT.

This sequence joins TRBV28 and TRBJ1-5, with 7 bases aligning to TRBD1. The CDR3 is 15 amino acids. With V trimmed by 3 bases and J by 6 bases, 8 bases remained unmatched. Looked up from germline, CDR1 is MDHEN and CDR2 is SYDVKM. CDR3 region: CASSFSDRVSQPQHF. CDR3 DNA sequence: TGTGCCAGCAGTTTCTCAGACAGGGTCAGTCAGCCCCAGCATTTT.

V is TRBV27 and J is TRBJ1-1; D unclear. CDR3 length: 16 residues. V lost 4 bases to trimming and J lost 0 bases, with 15 bases between them. Germline V lookup: CDR1 MNHEY, CDR2 SMNVEV (reference sequence). The CDR3 DNA reads TGTGCCAGCAGTTCCCGGGAGAGCCTCATGAACACTGAAGCTTTCTTT. Translation: CASSSRESLMNTEAFF.

The chain joins TRBV5-1 to TRBJ2-3; the D gene is possibly TRBD2 (6 bases). Germline V CDR1 and CDR2: SGHRS, YFSETQ. Deletions cut 5 bases from V and 0 bases from J, with 10 bases between. The CDR3 length is 14 residues. CDR3 amino acids: CASSSDYSTDTQYF. The CDR3 DNA is TGCGCCAGCAGTTCGGACTATAGCACAGATACGCAGTATTTT.

This clone came up many times. The chain employs TRBV14 and TRBJ2-5; TRBD2 agrees at 7 bases. This CDR3 is 13 amino acids long. The germline CDR1 and CDR2 sequences are SGHDN and FVKESK. The junction had 2 bases not matched to a gene; V was cut back by 0 bases and J by 7 bases. CDR3 nucleotides: TGTGCCAGCAGCCAAGATCGACTAGCGACCCAGTACTTC. It specifies CASSQDRLATQYF.